The entry below describes one TCR beta chain. A second PCR, run for roughly 7 to 12 cycles, used a sample-barcoded 5' primer plus a J-beta primer mix. TCRdb re-analysed the 5' RACE reads in MiXCR, keeping a single row per CDR3 protein. This table holds 350,000 to 450,000 distinct CDR3 sequences, about 55% found once. The CDR3 totals 14 residues. The sample is drawn from a study of blood T cells in healthy people across ages. Source material: blood. This chain uses TRBV21-1 with TRBJ2-5. TRBV21-1 is a pseudogene. The clonotype originates from a man aged 60 to 75 in good health. The CDR3 DNA is TGTGCCAGCAGCAAAGAGTTAGGGTGTGGGACCCAGTACTTC. Protein product: CASSKELGCGTQYF.